Each of the 5 T cell receptor beta chains below was sequenced from the same sample in a study of T cells in Graves' hyperthyroidism and ophthalmopathy. TCR beta CDR3 sequences were amplified from RNA transcripts. HTBI primers drove first-round RT-PCR of the TCR CDR3. TCRdb redid the calling of the multiplex PCR reads with MiXCR, one entry per CDR3 protein. The table includes a few hundred thousand distinct CDR3 sequences, around 21% detected once. Sequencing was performed on blood. The receptor set was obtained from a young man with Graves' hyperthyroidism.

This clonotype was seen many times. This rearrangement joins TRBV20-1 to TRBJ2-5, with 12 bases matching TRBD2. This CDR3 comprises 14 residues. Per the germline V gene, CDR1 is DFQATT and CDR2 is SNEGSKA (reference sequence). Trimming took 4 bases from V and 7 from J; bases not matched to a gene: 7. In DNA, the CDR3 is TGCAGTGCTATACTAGCGGGGGGATTGCTGACCCAGTACTTC. This encodes CSAILAGGLLTQYF.

There are many counts of this clonotype. This chain uses TRBV6-2 or TRBV6-3 with TRBJ2-7, with D uncertain. The CDR3 has 18 amino acids. Per germline, CDR1 MNHEY and CDR2 SVGEGT. V gave up 0 bases and J gave up 2 bases, with 20 bases separating them. The CDR3 reads CASSYSPFRRTATYEQYF. The CDR3 DNA sequence: TGTGCCAGCAGTTACTCTCCTTTCAGACGAACAGCGACCTACGAGCAGTACTTC.

This clonotype was seen repeatedly, ten times or more. The chain recombines TRBV29-1 with TRBJ1-1, with D maybe TRBD1 (6 bases). The V and J ends lost 3 bases and 5 bases respectively, with 13 bases between them. Per germline, CDR1 SQVTM and CDR2 ANQGSEA. The CDR3 consists of 13 residues. DNA of the CDR3: TGCAGCGTTGACAGGGGAGGAAGAACTGAAGCTTTCTTT. This gives the protein CSVDRGGRTEAFF.

Ten or more counts support this clonotype. V is TRBV2 and J is TRBJ1-5, with D hard to call. V lost 6 bases and J lost 5, with 11 bases in between. The V gene's germline CDR1 is SNHLY and CDR2 FYNNEI. This CDR3 is 13 amino acids long. The CDR3 spells CASRPLQDQPQHF. DNA of the CDR3: TGTGCCAGCAGACCCCTCCAGGATCAGCCCCAGCATTTT. Based on the CDR3 plus reference TRBV2 and TRBJ1-5, the full variable domain is EPEVTQTPSHQVTQMGQEVILRCVPISNHLYFYWYRQILGQKVEFLVSFYNNEISEKSEIFDDQFSVERPDGSNFTLKIRSTKLEDSAMYFCASRPLQDQPQHFGDGTRLSIL.

This clonotype appeared a few times. The J gene is TRBJ1-5, the V gene TRBV10-1; 8 positions agree with TRBD1. In germline, CDR1 is WNHNN, CDR2 SYGVQD (reference sequence). This CDR3 comprises 16 residues. V lost 9 bases, J lost 2 bases, and 12 bases stayed unmatched. CDR3 protein: CARTGQVVACNQPQHF. The CDR3, as DNA: TGCGCCAGAACGGGACAGGTCGTCGCCTGCAATCAGCCCCAGCATTTT.